The 21 T cell receptor beta chains given below trace back to one sample, sequenced in a study of T cell responses to AZD1222 COVID-19 vaccine. Generated by immunoSEQ multiplex PCR, the TCRdb table keeps only in-frame clones and is missing some. This table holds just under 150,000 clones, 89% found once. The input for sequencing was peripheral blood, taken 28 days after the second AZD1222 dose. Receptor source: an adult who received the AZD1222 COVID-19 vaccine.

The chain links TRBV20-1 to TRBJ2-3, with TRBD2 as a possible D gene (5 bases). Germline V gene sequence: CDR1 DFQATT, CDR2 SNEGSKA (reference sequence). V lost 1 base and J lost 6, with 5 bases in between. CDR3 size: 11 residues. The CDR3 coding sequence is TGCAGTGCTAGAGGAGGGGATACGCAGTATTTT. Amino acid sequence: CSARGGDTQYF.

This rearrangement joins TRBV3-1 (or the pseudogene TRBV3-2) to TRBJ1-3; D is perhaps TRBD1 (6 bases). The ends were cut back, 4 bases at V and 0 bases at J, with 7 bases in the middle. Germline V lookup: CDR1 LGHDT, CDR2 YNNKEL (reference sequence). The CDR3 contains 14 residues. The CDR3 DNA is TGTGCCAGCAGCCCAGGGGACTCTGGAAACACCATATATTTT. Translation: CASSPGDSGNTIYF.

J is TRBJ1-4 and V is TRBV19; no clear D gene. Germline CDR1 LNHDA, CDR2 SQIVND (reference sequence). The V end lost 5 bases, the J end lost 2 bases, and 12 bases lay between the germline ends. The CDR3 consists of 15 residues. The CDR3 sequence: CASSDTGKTNEKLFF. The CDR3 bases are TGTGCCAGTAGTGACACCGGCAAGACTAATGAAAAACTGTTTTTT.

Here the CDR3 reads CASSSRASGELFF. The CDR3 DNA reads TGTGCCAGCAGTTCTCGGGCGTCGGGGGAGCTGTTTTTT. J is TRBJ2-2 and V is TRBV6-5; D is unresolved. The length of the CDR3 is 13 residues. Germline V gives CDR1 MNHEY, CDR2 SVGAGI. V gave up 4 bases and J gave up 8 bases, with 11 bases separating them.

The chain carries TRBV30 and TRBJ1-3, with D uncertain. The germline V gene encodes CDR1 GTSNPN and CDR2 SVGIG (reference sequence). This CDR3 is built from 13 residues. The ends were cut back, 5 bases at V and 3 bases at J, with 11 bases in the middle. As DNA, the CDR3 is TGTGCCTGGGATCGTACGTTTGGAAACACCATATATTTT. Protein: CAWDRTFGNTIYF.

V gene TRBV25-1 combines with J gene TRBJ2-5; 9 bases align to TRBD2. The CDR3 is 14 amino acids. V lost 3 bases, J lost 5 bases, and 4 bases stayed unmatched. Germline V gene data show CDR1 as MGHDK and CDR2 as SYGVNS. The CDR3: CASSDAGGPETQYF. DNA for the CDR3: TGTGCCAGCAGTGACGCGGGAGGGCCGGAGACCCAGTACTTC. Full variable domain (outside the CDR3, taken from reference TRBV25-1 and TRBJ2-5): EADIYQTPRYLVIGTGKKITLECSQTMGHDKMYWYQQDPGMELHLIHYSYGVNSTEKGDLSSESTVSRIRTEHFPLTLESARPSHTSQYLCASSDAGGPETQYFGPGTRLLVL.

CDR3 in amino acids: CASSANPGAPYGYTF. The DNA of the CDR3 is TGTGCCAGCAGTGCTAACCCGGGAGCCCCCTATGGCTACACCTTC. V is TRBV6-4 and J is TRBJ1-2; D is unclear. Germline-derived CDR1 and CDR2 are MRHNA and SNTAGT. Trimming took off 4 bases at V and 4 bases at J, with 16 bases between the two ends. This CDR3 has 15 residues.

V and J are TRBV21-1 and TRBJ1-5; TRBD1 was called by the table and not checked on the DNA. TRBV21-1 is deemed a pseudogene. The length of the CDR3 is 16 residues. The CDR3 loop is CASSISGTEVDQPQHF. The CDR3, as DNA: TGTGCCAGCAGCATTTCCGGGACAGAGGTTGATCAGCCCCAGCATTTT.

This clone was picked up one time. The chain couples TRBV4-1 to TRBJ2-2; D is ambiguous. The V gene lost 4 bases and the J gene lost 4 bases, with 16 bases spanning the gap. CDR1 is MGHRA and CDR2 is YSYEKL in the germline V gene. The CDR3 covers 16 residues. In nucleotides, the CDR3 is TGCGCCAGCAGCCCCCCTAATCCTCGGAGCACCGGGGAGCTGTTTTTT. Translation: CASSPPNPRSTGELFF.

V is TRBV4-1 and J is TRBJ2-1, with TRBD2 matching 8 bases. The CDR3 covers 14 residues. Germline assignment: CDR1 MGHRA and CDR2 YSYEKL. Trimming at V came to 1 base and at J to 6 bases, leaving 2 bases not matched to a gene. The chain's CDR3 is CASSQGGLVNEQFF. For the CDR3, the DNA is TGCGCCAGCAGCCAAGGGGGACTAGTCAATGAGCAGTTCTTC.

V gene TRBV25-1 combines with J gene TRBJ2-1; D is unclear. The V and J ends lost 5 bases and 6 bases respectively, with 14 bases between them. The CDR3 length is 14 residues. CDR1 MGHDK and CDR2 SYGVNS come from the germline V gene. This CDR3 is CASSTLSGSNEQFF. In DNA form, the CDR3 reads TGTGCCAGCAGTACCCTCTCTGGGTCCAATGAGCAGTTCTTC.

J is TRBJ1-5 and V is TRBV7-9, with 9 bases lining up with TRBD1. The CDR3 is made up of 14 amino acids. Germline lookup yields CDR1 SEHNR and CDR2 FQNEAQ (reference sequence). V lost 5 bases, J lost 4 bases, and 3 bases stayed unmatched. CDR3 sequence: CASSNDRGNQPQHF. The CDR3 nucleotides read TGTGCCAGCAGCAATGACAGGGGGAATCAGCCCCAGCATTTT.

In this sample, this clone turned up once. The rearrangement links TRBV30 to TRBJ1-4, with D possibly matching TRBD1 (5 bases). V lost 0 bases, J lost 0 bases, and 14 bases lay in between. The CDR3 spans 17 residues. Germline CDR1 reads GTSNPN; CDR2 reads SVGIG (reference sequence). The CDR3 bases are TGTGCCTGGAGTGTACCGAGGGGATATGCAACTAATGAAAAACTGTTTTTT. This codes for CAWSVPRGYATNEKLFF. The complete variable domain, with remaining parts taken from reference TRBV30 and TRBJ1-4, reads SQTIHQWPATLVQPVGSPLSLECTVEGTSNPNLYWYRQAAGRGLQLLFYSVGIGQISSEVPQNLSASRPQDRQFILSSKKLLLSDSGFYLCAWSVPRGYATNEKLFFGSGTQLSVL.

The chain carries TRBV5-1 and TRBJ1-2; 8 nucleotides match TRBD1. V shed 0 bases and J 8 bases; nucleotides not matched to a gene: 15. The CDR3 has 17 residues. CDR1 SGHRS and CDR2 YFSETQ come from the germline V gene. CDR3 protein: CASSLDPPGQGVEGYTF. In DNA, the CDR3 is TGCGCCAGCAGCTTGGACCCCCCAGGACAGGGAGTTGAGGGCTACACCTTC. The whole variable domain, filled in from reference TRBV5-1 and TRBJ1-2, reads KAGVTQTPRYLIKTRGQQVTLSCSPISGHRSVSWYQQTPGQGLQFLFEYFSETQRNKGNFPGRFSGRQFSNSRSEMNVSTLELGDSALYLCASSLDPPGQGVEGYTFGSGTRLTVV.

This clone has only one observation. V and J are TRBV13 and TRBJ1-2; perhaps TRBD1 as D (5 bases). Trimming took off 3 bases at V and 2 bases at J, with 13 bases between the two ends. The CDR3 consists of 15 residues. Germline lookup yields CDR1 PRHDT and CDR2 FYEKMQ (reference sequence). CDR3 nucleotides: TGTGCCAGCAGCTTTGCGAAGGGGTGGAACTATGGCTACACCTTC. Protein: CASSFAKGWNYGYTF. The complete variable domain, with remaining parts taken from reference TRBV13 and TRBJ1-2, reads AAGVIQSPRHLIKEKRETATLKCYPIPRHDTVYWYQQGPGQDPQFLISFYEKMQSDKGSIPDRFSAQQFSDYHSELNMSSLELGDSALYFCASSFAKGWNYGYTFGSGTRLTVV.

CDR3 nucleotides: TGTGCCAGCAGCCCGGGACTAGCGGGAGGCCTAGGCTTTAATACGCAGTATTTT. It codes for CASSPGLAGGLGFNTQYF. The gene calls are TRBV7-8 and TRBJ2-3, with 15 bases fitting TRBD2. Per germline, CDR1 SGHVS and CDR2 FQNEAQ. After removal of 5 bases from V and 7 bases from J, the junction contained 13 bases not matched to a gene. CDR3 length equals 18 residues. Drawing the rest from reference TRBV7-8 and TRBJ2-3, the complete variable domain is GAGVSQSPRYKVAKRGQDVALRCDPISGHVSLFWYQQALGQGPEFLTYFQNEAQLDKSGLPSDRFFAERPEGSVSTLKIQRTQQEDSAVYLCASSPGLAGGLGFNTQYFGPGTRLTVL.

This sequence joins TRBV27 and TRBJ2-7; 9 positions agree with TRBD2. V was clipped by 6 bases and J by 3 bases; unmatched bases: 6. The CDR3 spans 14 residues. Germline CDR1 MNHEY, CDR2 SMNVEV (reference sequence). The CDR3 DNA sequence: TGTGCCAGCAGACCCGGGACTAGCTACTACGAGCAGTACTTC. Amino acid sequence: CASRPGTSYYEQYF.

This chain joins TRBV28 and TRBJ1-5, with D maybe TRBD1 (5 bases). Trimming shortened V by 6 bases and J by 0 bases, and 21 bases separated the two germline ends. Germline-derived CDR1 and CDR2 are MDHEN and SYDVKM. The CDR3 contains 18 residues. The CDR3 loop reads CASSQGRTGVYSNQPQHF. In DNA form, the CDR3 reads TGTGCCAGCAGCCAGGGACGGACGGGAGTCTATAGCAATCAGCCCCAGCATTTT. Full variable domain (missing parts from reference TRBV28 and TRBJ1-5): DVKVTQSSRYLVKRTGEKVFLECVQDMDHENMFWYRQDPGLGLRLIYFSYDVKMKEKGDIPEGYSVSREKKERFSLILESASTNQTSMYLCASSQGRTGVYSNQPQHFGDGTRLSIL.

A word on this clone: Other DNA sequences from this sample encode an identical CDR3 as well. This chain's CDR3 is CAISESLGYGYTF. The CDR3 region has the DNA TGTGCCATCAGTGAGTCCCTAGGGTATGGCTACACCTTC. This chain connects TRBV10-3 to TRBJ1-2, with D uncertain. Germline V gene sequence: CDR1 ENHRY, CDR2 SYGVKD. This CDR3 region has 13 residues. The V end was cut by 0 bases, the J end by 5 bases, with 7 bases between.

V usage is TRBV7-9 and J usage is TRBJ2-1; possible D gene TRBD2, 6 bases. Germline loops: CDR1 SEHNR, CDR2 FQNEAQ (reference sequence). With 5 bases removed from V and 6 bases from J, the gap between germline ends came to 17 bases. The CDR3 runs to 15 residues. This chain's CDR3 is CASSPPASASNEQFF. In DNA form, the CDR3 reads TGTGCCAGCAGCCCTCCGGCTAGCGCAAGCAATGAGCAGTTCTTC. The full variable domain, with the rest looked up from reference TRBV7-9 and TRBJ2-1, is DTGVSQNPRHKITKRGQNVTFRCDPISEHNRLYWYRQTLGQGPEFLTYFQNEAQLEKSRLLSDRFSAERPKGSFSTLEIQRTEQGDSAMYLCASSPPASASNEQFFGPGTRLTVL.

This chain uses TRBV29-1 with TRBJ1-5; D gene ambiguous. The CDR3 covers 13 residues. V was clipped by 4 bases and J by 4 bases, with 11 bases between them. The germline V gene has CDR1 SQVTM and CDR2 ANQGSEA. Here the CDR3 reads CSVVVGPNQPQHF. CDR3 coding DNA: TGCAGCGTTGTGGTAGGCCCGAATCAGCCCCAGCATTTT.